This record looks at one T cell receptor beta chain sequence and its context. The antigen remains unidentified. Assay used: immunoSEQ multiplex PCR; TCRdb lists only in-frame clones, some missing. Of more than 30,000 clones listed, roughly three quarters were seen once; the top ten hold roughly 1.9%. This entry belongs to a study of STAT5B mutations in CD4+ large granular lymphocyte leukemia. Study-level findings and limits: Higher CD4+ than CD8+ T-LGLL clonality might reflect small sample size. TRBV06-family usage was enriched in top patient clones (8/27) versus controls (2/35). Patient CD4-sorted repertoires looked more clonal than healthy CD4+ repertoires, even without putative leukemic clones. Main leukemic clonotypes were patient-specific, but more than 20% appeared at low frequency elsewhere.

The CDR3 contains 14 residues. Germline CDR1 and CDR2: SQVTM and ANQGSEA. V was clipped by 4 bases and J by 0 bases, with 12 bases between them. Sequenced sample: CD4+ T cells from blood buffy coats. The J gene is TRBJ1-1, the V gene TRBV29-1; D is unclear. The sequence was obtained from a human donor in good health. Here the CDR3 reads CSVAKNLMNTEAFF. The DNA for the CDR3 is TGCAGCGTTGCAAAAAATCTTATGAACACTGAAGCTTTCTTT.